This T cell receptor (beta chain) stems from a study of circulating CD8 cells and anti-PD-1 response in melanoma. Within the sample, this clonotype is large. Its specificity is not known. Looked up from germline, CDR1 is SQVTM and CDR2 is ANQGSEA. This CDR3 comprises 15 residues. V was clipped by 6 bases and J by 2 bases; unmatched bases: 12. Each library started from approximately 15 ng of total RNA using the QIAseq Immune Repertoire TCR panel. TCRdb ran MiXCR on the reads and lists one entry per CDR3 protein. The table has about 380 distinct CDR3 sequences, 9.9% seen once. Sorting of live CD3+CD8+TCRalphabeta+ cells by PD-1 and/or TIGIT gave four subsets. Study outcomes and limitations: No tumor material was available, so peptide assays assessed reactivity.

The sample here was CD8+ T cells from PBMCs, taken at baseline or after one month of anti-PD-1 therapy (not recorded which). This clonotype was obtained from a human donor with melanoma. V and J are TRBV29-1 and TRBJ1-2, with TRBD1 matching 7 bases. The CDR3 sequence is CSVDTTGKWNYGYTF. In nucleotides, the CDR3 is TGCAGCGTCGACACGACAGGGAAATGGAACTATGGCTACACCTTC.